The rows below give T cell receptor beta chains drawn from one sample of a study of T-cell memory formation after mild COVID-19. A single record per CDR3 protein comes from TCRdb applying MiXCR to the 5' RACE reads. The sample holds approximately 490,000 distinct CDR3 sequences; roughly 20% are singletons and the top ten take 9.5% to 15%. The specimen sequenced was PBMCs or a T cell subset sorted from them (not recorded which). The receptors originated from an adult woman who had mild COVID-19 (a few samples of this study predate the infection). Cell type and time point are not known. Both conserved end residues are trimmed from each CDR3.

v_call	j_call	cdr3_aa
TRBV27	TRBJ1-1	ASSNRAGNTEAF
TRBV5-1	TRBJ2-3	ASSLGVSGRTSTDTQY
TRBV9	TRBJ2-5	ASSGRHRPETQY
TRBV2	TRBJ2-1	ASSSGTSGGRDDEQF
TRBV5-6	TRBJ2-2	ASSLILAGAGELF
TRBV6-5	TRBJ1-1	ASSYSAGRLNTEAF
TRBV3-1	TRBJ2-1	ASSLLVGGSHYNEQF
TRBV7-3	TRBJ2-2	ASSLSFLAGNTGDLF
TRBV2	TRBJ2-7	ASSGTGVVAYEQY
TRBV7-8	TRBJ1-5	ASSFNVGNQPQH
TRBV7-3	TRBJ2-2	ASSLTRGGGFAGELF
TRBV30	TRBJ2-7	AWDEGAHEQY
TRBV20-1	TRBJ2-7	SASLAGAWEQY
TRBV7-9	TRBJ1-1	ASSLVFQAGGYMNTEAF
TRBV6-5	TRBJ2-1	ASNRGVDEQF
TRBV24-1	TRBJ2-3	ATSDLQGQGMPDTQY
TRBV7-9	TRBJ2-6	ASSIGASGRSGANVLT
TRBV20-1	TRBJ2-5	SAVLAETQY
TRBV12-3/TRBV12-4	TRBJ2-3	ASSFESPTDTQY
TRBV6-5	TRBJ2-7	ASSSRPGTSGRAYEQY
TRBV20-1	TRBJ2-3	SGGSGGPDTQY
TRBV7-9	TRBJ2-7	ASSAAASYEQY
TRBV6-4	TRBJ2-2	ASSPDRDTGELF
TRBV5-1	TRBJ2-7	ASSLSRLAGAVSSYEQY